A selection of T cell receptor beta chains follows, all from one sample in a study of T cell responses to AZD1222 COVID-19 vaccine. TCRdb keeps only in-frame clones here, not all; method: immunoSEQ multiplex PCR. The table includes about 110,000 clones, 90% detected once. Material: peripheral blood, obtained 28 days after the second AZD1222 dose. These receptors came from an adult who received the AZD1222 COVID-19 vaccine. Both conserved end residues are part of each CDR3. D genes are given only for firm matches. Size is stated for part of the rows, as once, few or many counts, or as a class when the clone is expanded.

TRBD1	few	TRBJ1-2	TRBV30	TGTGCCTGGAGTGTAGGTTCCCAGGGGGCGAGTAGTGGCTACACCTTC	CAWSVGSQGASSGYTF
-	-	TRBJ1-2	TRBV21-1	TGTGCCAGCAGCGCCGACTTCCAGGGGTCCTACACCTTC	CASSADFQGSYTF
-	-	TRBJ1-2	TRBV6-6	TGTGCCAGCACTAATAGGGGATTCAATAACTATGGCTACACCTTC	CASTNRGFNNYGYTF
-	-	TRBJ1-1	TRBV7-2	TGTGCCAGCAGCTTTTCGGGTTATGAAGCTTTCTTT	CASSFSGYEAFF
-	-	TRBJ1-1	TRBV27	TGTGCCAGCAGTTCAATCACAGCGTCGGTCGCTGAAGCTTTCTTT	CASSSITASVAEAFF
-	-	TRBJ1-2	TRBV4-3	TGCGCCAGCAGCCAAGACCCTCAGGGTCCGAACTATGGCTACACCTTC	CASSQDPQGPNYGYTF
-	-	TRBJ1-2	TRBV4-1	TGCGCCAGCAGCCAAGCGGCTGGGGGCTATGGCTACACCTTC	CASSQAAGGYGYTF
-	-	TRBJ1-2	TRBV3-1/TRBV3-2	TGTGCCAGCAGCCCCCGCGTAGGTCCGGATGGCTACACCTTC	CASSPRVGPDGYTF
-	-	TRBJ1-2	TRBV5-1	TGCGCCAGCAGCTTGTCCCGTCTTACCTTCGACAGTCTCTTCTATGGCTACACCTTC	CASSLSRLTFDSLFYGYTF
TRBD1	-	TRBJ1-1	TRBV2	TGTGCCAGCACCGGGACAGGGGGGTCGTACACTGAAGCTTTCTTT	CASTGTGGSYTEAFF
TRBD2	-	TRBJ2-3	TRBV9	TGTGCCAGCAGCTTTAGCGGGGGGCCATCAGATACGCAGTATTTT	CASSFSGGPSDTQYF
TRBD1	-	TRBJ1-1	TRBV19	TGTGCCAGTAGTTGGGGCAGGGGGCGATCTCCTACTGCTTTCTTT	CASSWGRGRSPTAFF
-	-	TRBJ2-2	TRBV4-1	TGCGCCAGCCGACCTAGGGTAAACACCGGGGAGCTGTTTTTT	CASRPRVNTGELFF
TRBD1	-	TRBJ2-7	TRBV18	TGTGCCAGCTCACCAAATAGGGGGCGTTACGAGCAGTACTTC	CASSPNRGRYEQYF
TRBD1	-	TRBJ2-7	TRBV4-3	TGCGCCAGCAGCCAAGATCTCATGGGGACAGGGTATACCTACGAGCAGTACTTC	CASSQDLMGTGYTYEQYF
-	-	TRBJ1-2	TRBV4-1	TGCGCCAGCAGCCAAGCCGGCAGGGCCTATGGCTACACCTTC	CASSQAGRAYGYTF
-	once	TRBJ1-1	TRBV15	TGTGCCACCAGCAGAGAGTGGGGGGCGGTCACTGAAGCTTTCTTT	CATSREWGAVTEAFF
-	-	TRBJ2-7	TRBV6-5	TGTGCCAGCAGTTTCGGGGGTTCCTATTACGAGCAGTACTTC	CASSFGGSYYEQYF